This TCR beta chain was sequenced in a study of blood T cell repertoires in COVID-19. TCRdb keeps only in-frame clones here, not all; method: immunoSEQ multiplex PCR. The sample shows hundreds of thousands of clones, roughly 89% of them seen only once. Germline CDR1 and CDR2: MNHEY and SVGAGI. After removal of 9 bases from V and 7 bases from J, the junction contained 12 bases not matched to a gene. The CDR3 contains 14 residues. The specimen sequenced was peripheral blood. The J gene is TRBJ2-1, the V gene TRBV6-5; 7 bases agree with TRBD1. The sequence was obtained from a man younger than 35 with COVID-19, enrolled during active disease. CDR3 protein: CARPAGGTSNEQFF. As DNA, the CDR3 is TGTGCCAGGCCCGCAGGGGGTACCTCTAATGAGCAGTTCTTC.